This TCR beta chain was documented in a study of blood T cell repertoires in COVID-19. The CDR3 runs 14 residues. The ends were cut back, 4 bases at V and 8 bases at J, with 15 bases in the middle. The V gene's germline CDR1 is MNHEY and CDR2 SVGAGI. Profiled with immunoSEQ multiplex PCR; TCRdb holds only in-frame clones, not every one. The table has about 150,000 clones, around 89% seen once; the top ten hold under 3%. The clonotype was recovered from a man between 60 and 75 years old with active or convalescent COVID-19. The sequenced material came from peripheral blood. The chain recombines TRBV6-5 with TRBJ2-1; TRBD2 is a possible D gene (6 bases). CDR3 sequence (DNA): TGTGCCAGCAGTTTCCAGCACCCTAGCGATGAGCAGTTCTTC. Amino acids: CASSFQHPSDEQFF.